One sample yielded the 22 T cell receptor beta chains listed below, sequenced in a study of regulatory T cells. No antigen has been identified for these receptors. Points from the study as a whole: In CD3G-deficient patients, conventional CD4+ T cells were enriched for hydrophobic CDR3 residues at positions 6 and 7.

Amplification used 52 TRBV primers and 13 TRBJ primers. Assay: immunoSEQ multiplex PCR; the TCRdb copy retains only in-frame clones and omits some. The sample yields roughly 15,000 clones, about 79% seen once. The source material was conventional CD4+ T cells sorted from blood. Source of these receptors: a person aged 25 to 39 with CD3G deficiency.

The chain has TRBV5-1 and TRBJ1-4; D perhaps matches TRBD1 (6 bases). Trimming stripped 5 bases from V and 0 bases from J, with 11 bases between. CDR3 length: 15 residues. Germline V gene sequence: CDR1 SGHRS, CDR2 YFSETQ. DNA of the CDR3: TGCGCCAGCAGGAGGACAGCCGCAACTAATGAAAAACTGTTTTTT. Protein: CASRRTAATNEKLFF.

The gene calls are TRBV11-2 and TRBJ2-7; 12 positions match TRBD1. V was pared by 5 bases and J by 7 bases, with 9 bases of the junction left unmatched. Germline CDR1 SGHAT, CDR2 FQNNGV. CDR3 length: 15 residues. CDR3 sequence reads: CASSRTGTGGNEQYF. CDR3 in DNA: TGTGCCAGCAGCCGTACCGGGACAGGGGGCAATGAGCAGTACTTC.

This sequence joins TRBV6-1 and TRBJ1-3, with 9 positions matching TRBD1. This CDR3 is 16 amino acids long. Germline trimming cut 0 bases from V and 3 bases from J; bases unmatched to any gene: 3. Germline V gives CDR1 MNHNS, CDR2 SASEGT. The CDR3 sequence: CASSEATGGFGNTIYF. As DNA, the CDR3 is TGTGCCAGCAGTGAAGCGACAGGGGGATTTGGAAACACCATATATTTT.

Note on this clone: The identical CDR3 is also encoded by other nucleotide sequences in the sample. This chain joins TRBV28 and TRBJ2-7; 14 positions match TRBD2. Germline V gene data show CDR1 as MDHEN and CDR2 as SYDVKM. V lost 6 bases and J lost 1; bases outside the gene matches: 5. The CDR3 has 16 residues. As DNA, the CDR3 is TGTGCCAGCAGCCCCGGACTAGCGGGAGGTTCCTACGAGCAGTACTTC. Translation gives CASSPGLAGGSYEQYF.

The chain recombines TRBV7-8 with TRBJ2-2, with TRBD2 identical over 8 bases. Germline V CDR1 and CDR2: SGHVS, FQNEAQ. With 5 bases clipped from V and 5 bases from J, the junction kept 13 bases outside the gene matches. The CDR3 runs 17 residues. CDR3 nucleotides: TGTGCCAGCAGCCTCGGTAGAGGCGGGAGGCGTACCGGGGAGCTGTTTTTT. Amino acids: CASSLGRGGRRTGELFF.

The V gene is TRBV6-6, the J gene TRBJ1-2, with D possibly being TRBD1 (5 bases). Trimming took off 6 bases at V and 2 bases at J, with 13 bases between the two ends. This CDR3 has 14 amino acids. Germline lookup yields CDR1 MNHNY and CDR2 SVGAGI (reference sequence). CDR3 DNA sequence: TGTGCCAGCAGGGAACAGGTTCTAAACTATGGCTACACCTTC. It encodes CASREQVLNYGYTF.

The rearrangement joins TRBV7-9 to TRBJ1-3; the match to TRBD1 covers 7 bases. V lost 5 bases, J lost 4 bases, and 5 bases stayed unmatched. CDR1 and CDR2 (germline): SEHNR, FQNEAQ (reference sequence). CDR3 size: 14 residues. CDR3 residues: CASSPGTEGNTIYF. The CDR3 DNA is TGTGCCAGCAGCCCCGGGACAGAGGGAAACACCATATATTTT.

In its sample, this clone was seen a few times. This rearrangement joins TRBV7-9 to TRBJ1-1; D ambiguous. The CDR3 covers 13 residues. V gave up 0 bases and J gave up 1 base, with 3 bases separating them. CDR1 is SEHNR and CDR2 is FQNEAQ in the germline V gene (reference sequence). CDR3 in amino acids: CASSLAGNTEAFF. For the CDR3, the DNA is TGTGCCAGCAGCTTAGCAGGGAACACTGAAGCTTTCTTT.

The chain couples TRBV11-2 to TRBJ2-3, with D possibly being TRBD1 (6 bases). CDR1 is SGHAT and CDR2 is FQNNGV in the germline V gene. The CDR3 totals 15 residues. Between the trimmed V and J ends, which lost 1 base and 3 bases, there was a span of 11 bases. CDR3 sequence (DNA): TGTGCCAGCAGCTTAGGGCAGGGGAGAACAGATACGCAGTATTTT. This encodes CASSLGQGRTDTQYF.

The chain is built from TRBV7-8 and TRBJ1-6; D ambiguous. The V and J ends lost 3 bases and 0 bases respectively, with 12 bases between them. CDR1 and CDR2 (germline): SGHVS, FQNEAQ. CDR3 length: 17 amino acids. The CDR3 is CASSFGSASSYNSPLHF. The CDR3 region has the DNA TGTGCCAGCAGCTTCGGCAGTGCTAGCTCCTATAATTCACCCCTCCACTTT. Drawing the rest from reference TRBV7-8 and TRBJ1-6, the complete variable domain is GAGVSQSPRYKVAKRGQDVALRCDPISGHVSLFWYQQALGQGPEFLTYFQNEAQLDKSGLPSDRFFAERPEGSVSTLKIQRTQQEDSAVYLCASSFGSASSYNSPLHFGNGTRLTVT.

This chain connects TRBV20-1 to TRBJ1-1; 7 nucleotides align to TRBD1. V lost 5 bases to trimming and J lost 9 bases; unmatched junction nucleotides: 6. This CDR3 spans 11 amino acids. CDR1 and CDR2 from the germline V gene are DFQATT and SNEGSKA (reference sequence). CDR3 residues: CSAAYRGQAFF. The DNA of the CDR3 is TGCAGTGCTGCCTACAGGGGTCAAGCTTTCTTT.

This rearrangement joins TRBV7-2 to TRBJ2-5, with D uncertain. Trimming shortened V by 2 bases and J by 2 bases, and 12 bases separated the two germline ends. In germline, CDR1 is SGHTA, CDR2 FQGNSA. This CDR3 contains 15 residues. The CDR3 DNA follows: TGTGCCAGCAGCTTAATTGGGCAGACACAAGAGACCCAGTACTTC. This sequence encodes CASSLIGQTQETQYF.

For the CDR3, the DNA is TGTGCCAGCAGTGTAGGAACAGGGGGATTTTCTGGGGGCTACACCTTC. This gives the protein CASSVGTGGFSGGYTF. The chain has TRBV6-1 and TRBJ1-2; 8 bases line up with TRBD1. CDR1 and CDR2 (germline): MNHNS, SASEGT. The ends lost 4 bases at V and 8 bases at J; junction bases unmatched: 15. CDR3 length: 16 amino acids.

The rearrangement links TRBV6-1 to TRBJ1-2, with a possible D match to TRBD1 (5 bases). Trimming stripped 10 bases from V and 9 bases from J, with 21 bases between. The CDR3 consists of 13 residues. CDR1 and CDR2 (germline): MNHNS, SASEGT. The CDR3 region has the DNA TGTGCCACTCAGTACGGGGGAGAGGTGCGCTACACCTTC. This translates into CATQYGGEVRYTF.

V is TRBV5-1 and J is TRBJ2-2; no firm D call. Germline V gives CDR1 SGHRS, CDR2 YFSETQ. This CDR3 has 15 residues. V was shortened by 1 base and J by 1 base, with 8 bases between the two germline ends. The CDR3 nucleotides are TGCGCCAGCAGCTTGTGGGCAGGGAACACCGGGGAGCTGTTTTTT. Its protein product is CASSLWAGNTGELFF. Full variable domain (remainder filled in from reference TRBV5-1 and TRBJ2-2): KAGVTQTPRYLIKTRGQQVTLSCSPISGHRSVSWYQQTPGQGLQFLFEYFSETQRNKGNFPGRFSGRQFSNSRSEMNVSTLELGDSALYLCASSLWAGNTGELFFGEGSRLTVL.

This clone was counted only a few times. The CDR3 DNA reads TGTGCCATCAGTGAGGGGGTTGGTCAGCCCCAGCATTTT. It encodes CAISEGVGQPQHF. The chain links TRBV10-3 to TRBJ1-5; D ambiguous. V was clipped by 2 bases and J by 6 bases, with 8 bases between them. Germline loops: CDR1 ENHRY, CDR2 SYGVKD. This CDR3 region has 13 residues.

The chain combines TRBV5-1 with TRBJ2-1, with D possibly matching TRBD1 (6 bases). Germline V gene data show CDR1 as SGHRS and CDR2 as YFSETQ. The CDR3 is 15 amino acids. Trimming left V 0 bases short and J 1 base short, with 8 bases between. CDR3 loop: CASSLVTGSYNEQFF. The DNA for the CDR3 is TGCGCCAGCAGCTTGGTGACAGGATCCTACAATGAGCAGTTCTTC.

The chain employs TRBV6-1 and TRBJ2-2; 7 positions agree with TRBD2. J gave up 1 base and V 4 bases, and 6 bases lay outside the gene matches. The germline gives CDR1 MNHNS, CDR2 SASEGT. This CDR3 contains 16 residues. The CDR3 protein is CASSAWASGNTGELFF. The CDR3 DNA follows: TGTGCCAGCAGTGCTTGGGCTAGCGGGAACACCGGGGAGCTGTTTTTT.

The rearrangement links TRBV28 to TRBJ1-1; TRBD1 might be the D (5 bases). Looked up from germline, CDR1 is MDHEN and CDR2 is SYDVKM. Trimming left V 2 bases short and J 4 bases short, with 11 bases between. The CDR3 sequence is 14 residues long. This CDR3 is CASSLGGSGTEAFF. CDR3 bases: TGTGCCAGCAGTTTAGGGGGGTCAGGCACTGAAGCTTTCTTT. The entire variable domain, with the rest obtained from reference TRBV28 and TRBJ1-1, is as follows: DVKVTQSSRYLVKRTGEKVFLECVQDMDHENMFWYRQDPGLGLRLIYFSYDVKMKEKGDIPEGYSVSREKKERFSLILESASTNQTSMYLCASSLGGSGTEAFFGQGTRLTVV.

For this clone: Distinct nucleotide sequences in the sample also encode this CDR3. DNA for the CDR3: TGCGCCAGCAGCTTGGAGGGGTCCTATGGCTACACCTTC. It encodes CASSLEGSYGYTF. This sequence joins TRBV5-1 and TRBJ1-2; D might be TRBD1 (5 bases). V was cut by 0 bases and J by 4 bases, with 7 bases left in between. Germline-derived CDR1 and CDR2 are SGHRS and YFSETQ. The CDR3 consists of 13 residues.

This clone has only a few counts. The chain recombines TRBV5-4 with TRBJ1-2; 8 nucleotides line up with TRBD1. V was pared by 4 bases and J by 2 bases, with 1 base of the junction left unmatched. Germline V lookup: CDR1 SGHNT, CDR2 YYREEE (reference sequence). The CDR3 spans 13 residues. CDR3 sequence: CASSHRGNYGYTF. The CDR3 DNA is TGTGCCAGCAGCCACAGGGGGAACTATGGCTACACCTTC.

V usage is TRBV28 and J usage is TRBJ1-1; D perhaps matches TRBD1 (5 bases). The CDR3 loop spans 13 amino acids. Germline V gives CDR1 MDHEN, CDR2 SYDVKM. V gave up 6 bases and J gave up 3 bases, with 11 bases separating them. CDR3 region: CASRARGYTEAFF. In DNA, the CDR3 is TGTGCCAGCAGGGCACGGGGCTACACTGAAGCTTTCTTT.